Listed here are 6 T cell receptor beta chains from one sample, sequenced in a study of a mutant IDH1 vaccine in newly diagnosed glioma. Described time point: week 47, end of study. The content of each vaccine dose was 300 ug of mutant IDH1 20-mer peptide, and topical imiquimod accompanied it. Their antigen targets remain unknown. Measured with immunoSEQ multiplex PCR; TCRdb has only the in-frame clones, and not every one. Of roughly 43,000 clones listed, about 80% are singletons. Sequencing used PBMCs, obtained from a glioma patient whose treatment included an IDH1 peptide vaccine. Receptors were obtained from a man younger than 30 with glioma. Some clones in this sample may be carry-over from other donors' samples.

The chain couples TRBV7-9 to TRBJ2-2; D is perhaps TRBD1 (6 bases). Germline loops: CDR1 SEHNR, CDR2 FQNEAQ (reference sequence). V was pared by 4 bases and J by 7 bases, with 10 bases between. CDR3 length: 13 residues. CDR3 loop: CASSSQGGGELFF. CDR3 DNA sequence: TGTGCCAGCAGCTCACAGGGCGGCGGGGAGCTGTTTTTT.

V and J are TRBV5-1 and TRBJ1-4; 7 bases line up with TRBD1. V was clipped by 0 bases and J by 12 bases; unmatched bases: 5. The V gene's germline CDR1 is SGHRS and CDR2 YFSETQ. This CDR3 has 13 amino acids. The CDR3 nucleotides are TGCGCCAGCAGCTTGGGTCAGGGGGGAGAACTGTTTTTT. It specifies CASSLGQGGELFF.

CDR3 amino acids: CASSLARGSGSSPHYEQYF. In nucleotides, the CDR3 is TGTGCCAGCAGCTTAGCGAGGGGAAGCGGGAGTTCCCCTCATTACGAGCAGTACTTC. J is TRBJ2-7 and V is TRBV7-2, with 8 bases matching TRBD2. J lost 4 bases, V lost 0 bases, and 17 bases had no gene match. The CDR3 has 19 residues. CDR1 is SGHTA and CDR2 is FQGNSA in the germline V gene.

This chain joins TRBV29-1 and TRBJ1-4, with a possible D match to TRBD1 (6 bases). This CDR3 contains 14 residues. Germline V gene sequence: CDR1 SQVTM, CDR2 ANQGSEA. Trimming cost V 3 bases and J 7 bases, with 15 bases left between them. CDR3 region: CSVDFGGQGEKLFF. The CDR3 DNA is TGCAGCGTTGATTTCGGGGGGCAGGGTGAAAAACTGTTTTTT.

This sequence joins TRBV7-2 and TRBJ2-6, with D possibly TRBD1 on 6 matching bases. The length of the CDR3 is 15 residues. V lost 5 bases and J 2 bases, leaving 10 bases between the germline ends. Per germline, CDR1 SGHTA and CDR2 FQGNSA. The CDR3 DNA reads TGTGCCAGCAGCACCAGGGGTACTGGGGCCAACGTCCTGACTTTC. Residues: CASSTRGTGANVLTF. The entire variable domain, with the rest obtained from reference TRBV7-2 and TRBJ2-6, is as follows: GAGVSQSPSNKVTEKGKDVELRCDPISGHTALYWYRQSLGQGLEFLIYFQGNSAPDKSGLPSDRFSAERTGGSVSTLTIQRTQQEDSAVYLCASSTRGTGANVLTFGAGSRLTVL.

This clone was observed a handful of times. The gene calls are TRBV7-9 and TRBJ2-2; TRBD2 matches at 8 bases. CDR3 size: 15 residues. The germline V gene has CDR1 SEHNR and CDR2 FQNEAQ (reference sequence). J lost 0 bases, V lost 10 bases, and 7 bases had no gene match. CDR3 sequence: CATSTGLANTGELFF. The CDR3, as DNA: TGTGCCACCTCAACGGGACTAGCGAACACCGGGGAGCTGTTTTTT.